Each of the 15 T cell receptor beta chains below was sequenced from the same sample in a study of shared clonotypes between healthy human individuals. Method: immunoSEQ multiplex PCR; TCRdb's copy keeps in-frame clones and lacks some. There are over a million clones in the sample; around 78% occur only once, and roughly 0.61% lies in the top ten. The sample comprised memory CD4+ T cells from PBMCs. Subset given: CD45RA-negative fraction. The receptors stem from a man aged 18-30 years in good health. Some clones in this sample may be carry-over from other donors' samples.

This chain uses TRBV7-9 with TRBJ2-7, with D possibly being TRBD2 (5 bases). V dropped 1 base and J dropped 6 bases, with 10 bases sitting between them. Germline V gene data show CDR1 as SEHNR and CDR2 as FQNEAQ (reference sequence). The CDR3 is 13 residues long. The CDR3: CASSLVASPEQYF. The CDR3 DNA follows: TGTGCCAGCAGCTTAGTTGCTAGCCCCGAGCAGTACTTC.

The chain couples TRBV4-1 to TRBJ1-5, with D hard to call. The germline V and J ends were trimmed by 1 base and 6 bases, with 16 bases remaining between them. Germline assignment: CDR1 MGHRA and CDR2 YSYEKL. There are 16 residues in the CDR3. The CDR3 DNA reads TGCGCCAGCAGCCAAGTGGGGAACATACGCGGTCAGCCCCAGCATTTT. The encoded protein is CASSQVGNIRGQPQHF.

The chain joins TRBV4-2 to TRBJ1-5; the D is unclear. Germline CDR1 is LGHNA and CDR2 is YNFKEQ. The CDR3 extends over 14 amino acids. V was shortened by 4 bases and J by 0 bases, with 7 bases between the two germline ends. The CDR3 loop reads CASSLDYSNQPQHF. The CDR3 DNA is TGTGCCAGCAGCCTTGATTATAGCAATCAGCCCCAGCATTTT.

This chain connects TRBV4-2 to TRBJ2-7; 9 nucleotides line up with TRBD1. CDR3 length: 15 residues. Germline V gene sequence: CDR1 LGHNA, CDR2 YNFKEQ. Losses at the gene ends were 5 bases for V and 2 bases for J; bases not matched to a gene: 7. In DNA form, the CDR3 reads TGTGCCAGCAGCTTGGCGGACAGGGGTCCCTACGAGCAGTACTTC. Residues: CASSLADRGPYEQYF.

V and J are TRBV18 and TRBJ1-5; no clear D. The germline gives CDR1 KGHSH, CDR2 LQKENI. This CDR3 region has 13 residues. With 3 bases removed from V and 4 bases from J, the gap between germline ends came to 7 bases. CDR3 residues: CASSPAANQPQHF. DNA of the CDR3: TGTGCCAGCTCACCGGCGGCGAATCAGCCCCAGCATTTT.

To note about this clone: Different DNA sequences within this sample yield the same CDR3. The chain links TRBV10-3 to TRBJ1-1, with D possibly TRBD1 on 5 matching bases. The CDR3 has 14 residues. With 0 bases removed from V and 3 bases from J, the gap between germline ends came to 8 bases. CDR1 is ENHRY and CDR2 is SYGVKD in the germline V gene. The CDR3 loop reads CAISESGQDTEAFF. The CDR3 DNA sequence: TGTGCCATCAGTGAGTCCGGACAAGACACTGAAGCTTTCTTT.

Here the CDR3 DNA reads TGTGCCACCTCCAGGGGTTATGGCTACACCTTC. Protein sequence: CATSRGYGYTF. The chain couples TRBV28 to TRBJ1-2; maybe TRBD1 (6 bases). This CDR3 spans 11 amino acids. CDR1 and CDR2 (germline): MDHEN, SYDVKM. Trimming left V 10 bases short and J 5 bases short, with 11 bases between.

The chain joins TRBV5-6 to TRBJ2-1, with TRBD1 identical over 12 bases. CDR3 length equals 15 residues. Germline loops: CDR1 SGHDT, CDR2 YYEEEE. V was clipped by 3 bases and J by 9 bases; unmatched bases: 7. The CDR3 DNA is TGTGCCAGCAGCTCGGGGACAGGGGGCTGGGTTGAGCAGTTCTTC. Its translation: CASSSGTGGWVEQFF.

The CDR3 region is CASSVDSLGLMPGYTF. As DNA, the CDR3 is TGTGCCAGCAGCGTAGATTCGCTGGGACTTATGCCGGGCTACACCTTC. The chain is built from TRBV9 and TRBJ1-2; D perhaps matches TRBD1 (5 bases). Per the germline V gene, CDR1 is SGDLS and CDR2 is YYNGEE. This CDR3 has 16 residues. V was shortened by 0 bases and J by 8 bases, with 20 bases between the two germline ends.

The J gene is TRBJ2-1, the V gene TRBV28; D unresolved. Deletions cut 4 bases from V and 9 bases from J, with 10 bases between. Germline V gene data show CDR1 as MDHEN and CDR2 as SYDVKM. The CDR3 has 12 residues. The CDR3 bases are TGTGCCAGCAGTTCCGACCTTGGTGAGCAGTTCTTC. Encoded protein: CASSSDLGEQFF.

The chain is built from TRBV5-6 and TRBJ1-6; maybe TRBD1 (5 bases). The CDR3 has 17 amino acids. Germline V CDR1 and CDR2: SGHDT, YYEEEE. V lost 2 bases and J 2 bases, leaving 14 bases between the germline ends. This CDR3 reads CASSFRQGGTYNSPLHF. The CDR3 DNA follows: TGTGCCAGCAGCTTTCGGCAGGGCGGCACCTATAATTCACCCCTCCACTTT.

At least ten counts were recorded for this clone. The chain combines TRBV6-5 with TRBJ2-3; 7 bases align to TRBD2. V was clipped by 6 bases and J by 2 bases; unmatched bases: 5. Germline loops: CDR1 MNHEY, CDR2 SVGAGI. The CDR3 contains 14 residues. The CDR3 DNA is TGTGCCAGCAGCAAAAGACTAGCCACAGATACGCAGTATTTT. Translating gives CASSKRLATDTQYF.

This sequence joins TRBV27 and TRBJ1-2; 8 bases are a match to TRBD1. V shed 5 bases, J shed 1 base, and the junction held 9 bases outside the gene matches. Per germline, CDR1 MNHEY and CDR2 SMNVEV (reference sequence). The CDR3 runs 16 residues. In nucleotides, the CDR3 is TGTGCCAGCAGTCAGGGGGCGTACTCGTTTAACTATGGCTACACCTTC. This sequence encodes CASSQGAYSFNYGYTF.

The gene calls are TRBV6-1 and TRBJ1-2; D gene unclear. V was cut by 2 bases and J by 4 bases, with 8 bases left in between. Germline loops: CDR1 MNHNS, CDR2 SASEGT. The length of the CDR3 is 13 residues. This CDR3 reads CASSESKFYGYTF. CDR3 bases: TGTGCCAGCAGTGAAAGCAAGTTCTATGGCTACACCTTC.

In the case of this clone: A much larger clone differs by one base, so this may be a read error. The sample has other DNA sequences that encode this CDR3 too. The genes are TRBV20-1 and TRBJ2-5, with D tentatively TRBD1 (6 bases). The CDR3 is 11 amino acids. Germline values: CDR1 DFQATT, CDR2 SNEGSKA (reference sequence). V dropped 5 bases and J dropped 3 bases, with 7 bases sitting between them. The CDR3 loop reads CSAAGEETQYF. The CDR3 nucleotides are TGCAGTGCTGCAGGGGAAGAGACCCAGTACTTC.